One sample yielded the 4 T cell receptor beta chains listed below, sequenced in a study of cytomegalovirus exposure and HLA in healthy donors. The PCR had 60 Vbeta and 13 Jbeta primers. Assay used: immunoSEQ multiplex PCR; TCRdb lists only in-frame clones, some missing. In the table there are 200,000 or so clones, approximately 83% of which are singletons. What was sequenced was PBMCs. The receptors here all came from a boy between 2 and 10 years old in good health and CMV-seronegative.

CDR3 sequence: CASSRLVAGFTDTQYF. In DNA form, the CDR3 reads TGCGCCAGCAGCCGACTAGTAGCGGGCTTCACAGATACGCAGTATTTT. The chain couples TRBV4-1 to TRBJ2-3; TRBD2 aligns across 7 bases. The CDR3 spans 16 residues. Per germline, CDR1 MGHRA and CDR2 YSYEKL. J lost 2 bases, V lost 4 bases, and 9 bases had no gene match.

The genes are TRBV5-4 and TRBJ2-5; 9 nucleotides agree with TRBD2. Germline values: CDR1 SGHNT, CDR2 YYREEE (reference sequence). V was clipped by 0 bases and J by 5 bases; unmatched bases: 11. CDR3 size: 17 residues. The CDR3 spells CASSLGGRRGGLETQYF. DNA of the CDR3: TGTGCCAGCAGCTTGGGGGGAAGGCGGGGGGGTTTGGAGACCCAGTACTTC.

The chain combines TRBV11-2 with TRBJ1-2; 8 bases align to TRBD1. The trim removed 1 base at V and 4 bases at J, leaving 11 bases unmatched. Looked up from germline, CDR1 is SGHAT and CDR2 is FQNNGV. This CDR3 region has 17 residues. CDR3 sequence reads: CASSLVGDRGGIYGYTF. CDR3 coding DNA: TGTGCCAGCAGCTTAGTAGGTGACAGGGGTGGAATCTATGGCTACACCTTC.

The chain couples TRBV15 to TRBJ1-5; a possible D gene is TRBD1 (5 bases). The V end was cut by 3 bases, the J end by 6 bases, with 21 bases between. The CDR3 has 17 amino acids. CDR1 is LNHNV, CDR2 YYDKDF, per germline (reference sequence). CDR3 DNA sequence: TGTGCCACCAGCAGCCGGGGGAGCCCAGGATTGGGTCAGCCCCAGCATTTT. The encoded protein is CATSSRGSPGLGQPQHF.